This TCR beta chain is from a study of CD8 T cells in Susac syndrome. Germline lookup yields CDR1 KGHDR and CDR2 SFDVKD. V was trimmed by 9 bases and J by 1 base, leaving 9 bases between them. This CDR3 comprises 13 residues. RNA in amounts of about 0.45 to 1 ug was reverse transcribed with random hexamers. MiXCR, run by TCRdb on the immunoSEQ multiplex PCR reads, gives a single entry per CDR3 protein. The sample lists roughly 150,000 distinct CDR3 sequences, approximately 95% seen once, with around 0.15% in the top ten. J is TRBJ2-1 and V is TRBV24-1, with unresolved D. The sequence came from a human donor with Susac syndrome. Input material: CD4+ T cells from PBMCs. The CDR3 protein is CATSHPSYNEQFF. In DNA, the CDR3 is TGTGCCACCTCCCATCCGTCCTACAATGAGCAGTTCTTC.